This T cell receptor (beta chain) was sequenced in a study of technical replicates of blood from several donors. The germline V gene encodes CDR1 SGHKS and CDR2 YYEKEE (reference sequence). This CDR3 comprises 13 residues. V was clipped by 3 bases and J by 4 bases, with 10 bases between them. This clone appeared once. Here immunoSEQ multiplex PCR was the method, and the copy in TCRdb shows in-frame clones only, minus some. The data hold some 80,000 clones, with more than 90% observed a single time. Sequencing was performed on T cells isolated from PBMCs. This clonotype was sampled from a human donor in good health. The rearrangement uses TRBV5-5 and TRBJ1-2; D not certain. CDR3 DNA: TGTGCCAGCAGCTCCGACTCGCGCTATGGCTACACCTTC. It translates to CASSSDSRYGYTF.